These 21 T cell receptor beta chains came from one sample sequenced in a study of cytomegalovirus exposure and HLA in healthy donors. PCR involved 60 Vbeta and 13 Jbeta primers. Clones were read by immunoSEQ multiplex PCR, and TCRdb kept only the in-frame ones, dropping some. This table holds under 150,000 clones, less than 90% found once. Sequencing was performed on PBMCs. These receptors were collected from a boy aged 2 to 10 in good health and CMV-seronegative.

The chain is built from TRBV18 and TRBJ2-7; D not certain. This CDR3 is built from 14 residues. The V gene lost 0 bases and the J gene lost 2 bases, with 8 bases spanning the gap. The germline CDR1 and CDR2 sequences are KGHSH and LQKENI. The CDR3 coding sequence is TGTGCCAGCTCACCACCCCGGCAGGCCTACGAGCAGTACTTC. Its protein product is CASSPPRQAYEQYF.

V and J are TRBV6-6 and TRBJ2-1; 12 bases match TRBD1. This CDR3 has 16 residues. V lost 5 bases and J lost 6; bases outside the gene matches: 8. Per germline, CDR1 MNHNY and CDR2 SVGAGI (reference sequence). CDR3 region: CASSGGTGGWGNEQFF. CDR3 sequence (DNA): TGTGCCAGCAGTGGAGGGACAGGGGGCTGGGGCAATGAGCAGTTCTTC.

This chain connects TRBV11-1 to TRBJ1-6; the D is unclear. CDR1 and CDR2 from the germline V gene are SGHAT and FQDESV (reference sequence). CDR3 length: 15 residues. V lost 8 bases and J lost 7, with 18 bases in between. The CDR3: CASSLTLGENSPLHF. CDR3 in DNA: TGTGCCAGCTCCCTTACCCTCGGAGAAAATTCACCCCTCCACTTT.

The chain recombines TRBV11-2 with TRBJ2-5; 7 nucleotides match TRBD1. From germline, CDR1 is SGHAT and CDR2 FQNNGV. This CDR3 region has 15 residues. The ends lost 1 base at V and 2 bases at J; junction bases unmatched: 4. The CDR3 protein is CASSLAARGQETQYF. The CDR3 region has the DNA TGTGCCAGCAGCTTAGCGGCCAGGGGGCAAGAGACCCAGTACTTC.

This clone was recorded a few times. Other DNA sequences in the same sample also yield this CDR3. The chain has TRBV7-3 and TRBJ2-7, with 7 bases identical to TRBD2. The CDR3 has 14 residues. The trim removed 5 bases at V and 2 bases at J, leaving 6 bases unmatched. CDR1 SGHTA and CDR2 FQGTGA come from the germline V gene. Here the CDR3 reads CASSLRGGPYEQYF. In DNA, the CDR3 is TGTGCCAGCAGCCTGCGCGGGGGACCCTACGAGCAGTACTTC.

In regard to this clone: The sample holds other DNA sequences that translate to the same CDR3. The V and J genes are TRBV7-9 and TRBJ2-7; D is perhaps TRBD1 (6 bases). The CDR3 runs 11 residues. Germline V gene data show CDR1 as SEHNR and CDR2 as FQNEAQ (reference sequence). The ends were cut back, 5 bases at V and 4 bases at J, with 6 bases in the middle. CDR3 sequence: CASSRGYEQYF. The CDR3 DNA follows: TGTGCCAGCAGCAGGGGGTACGAGCAGTACTTC.

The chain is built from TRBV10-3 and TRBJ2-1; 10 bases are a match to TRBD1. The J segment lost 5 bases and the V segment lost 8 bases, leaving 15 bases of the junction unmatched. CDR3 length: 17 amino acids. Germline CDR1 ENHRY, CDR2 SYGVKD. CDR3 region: CAIGAETGGAIDNEQFF. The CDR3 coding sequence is TGTGCCATCGGGGCAGAGACAGGGGGCGCCATCGACAATGAGCAGTTCTTC.

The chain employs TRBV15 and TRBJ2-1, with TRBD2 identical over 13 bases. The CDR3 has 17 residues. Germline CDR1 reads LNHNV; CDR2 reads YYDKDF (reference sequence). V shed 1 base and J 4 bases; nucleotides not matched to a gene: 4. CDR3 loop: CATSRGLAGGSYNEQFF. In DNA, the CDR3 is TGTGCCACCAGCAGAGGACTAGCGGGAGGATCTTACAATGAGCAGTTCTTC. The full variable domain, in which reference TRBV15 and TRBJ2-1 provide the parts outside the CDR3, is DAMVIQNPRYQVTQFGKPVTLSCSQTLNHNVMYWYQQKSSQAPKLLFHYYDKDFNNEADTPDNFQSRRPNTSFCFLDIRSPGLGDTAMYLCATSRGLAGGSYNEQFFGPGTRLTVL.

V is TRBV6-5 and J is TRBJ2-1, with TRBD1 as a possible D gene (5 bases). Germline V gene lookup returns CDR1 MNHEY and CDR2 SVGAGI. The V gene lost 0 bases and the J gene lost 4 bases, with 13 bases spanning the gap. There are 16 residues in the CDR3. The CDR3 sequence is CASSYSTAKEYNEQFF. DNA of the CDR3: TGTGCCAGCAGTTACTCGACAGCCAAAGAGTACAATGAGCAGTTCTTC.

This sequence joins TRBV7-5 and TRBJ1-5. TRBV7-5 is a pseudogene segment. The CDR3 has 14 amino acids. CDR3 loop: CVRSKNLRVQPQHF. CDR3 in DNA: TGTGTCAGAAGCAAAAATCTCCGGGTTCAGCCCCAGCATTTT.

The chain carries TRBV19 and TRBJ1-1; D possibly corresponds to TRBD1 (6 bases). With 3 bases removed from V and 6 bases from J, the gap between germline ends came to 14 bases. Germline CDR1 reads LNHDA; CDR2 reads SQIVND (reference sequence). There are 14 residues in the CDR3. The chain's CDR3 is CASSMDRISAEAFF. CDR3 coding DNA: TGTGCCAGTAGTATGGACAGAATATCGGCTGAAGCTTTCTTT.

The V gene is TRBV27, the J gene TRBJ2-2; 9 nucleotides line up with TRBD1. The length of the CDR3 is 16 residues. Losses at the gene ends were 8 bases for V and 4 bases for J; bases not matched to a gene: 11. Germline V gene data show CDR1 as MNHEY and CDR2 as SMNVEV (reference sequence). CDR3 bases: TGTGCCAGCTCCTCCAACAGGGGGCGCGGCACCGGGGAGCTGTTTTTT. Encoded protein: CASSSNRGRGTGELFF.

The CDR3: CASSSRLAGGGNTGELFF. Written as DNA, the CDR3 is TGTGCCAGCAGCTCGCGACTAGCGGGGGGCGGAAACACCGGGGAGCTGTTTTTT. J is TRBJ2-2 and V is TRBV7-9; 13 bases agree with TRBD2. V lost 4 bases, J lost 2 bases, and 7 bases stayed unmatched. In germline, CDR1 is SEHNR, CDR2 FQNEAQ (reference sequence). This CDR3 contains 18 residues.

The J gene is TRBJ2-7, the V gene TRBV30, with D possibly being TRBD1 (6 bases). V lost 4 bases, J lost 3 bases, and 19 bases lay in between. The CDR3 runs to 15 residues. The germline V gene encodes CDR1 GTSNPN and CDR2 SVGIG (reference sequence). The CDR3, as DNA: TGTGCCTGGACCAGGGGCCCAAGGAATGACTACGAGCAGTACTTC. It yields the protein CAWTRGPRNDYEQYF.

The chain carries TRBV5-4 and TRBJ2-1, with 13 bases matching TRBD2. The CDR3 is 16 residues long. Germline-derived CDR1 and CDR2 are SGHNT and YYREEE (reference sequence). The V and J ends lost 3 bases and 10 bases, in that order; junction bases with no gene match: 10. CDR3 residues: CASSSMWTSGSQEQFF. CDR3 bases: TGTGCCAGCAGCTCCATGTGGACTAGCGGGAGTCAGGAGCAGTTCTTC.

CDR3 region: CASSHTGVDGELFF. The CDR3 DNA sequence: TGTGCCAGCAGCCATACAGGGGTTGACGGGGAGCTGTTTTTT. The chain has TRBV7-9 and TRBJ2-2; 7 bases map to TRBD1. CDR1 is SEHNR, CDR2 FQNEAQ, per germline (reference sequence). V lost 5 bases to trimming and J lost 7 bases; unmatched junction nucleotides: 7. The CDR3 contains 14 residues.

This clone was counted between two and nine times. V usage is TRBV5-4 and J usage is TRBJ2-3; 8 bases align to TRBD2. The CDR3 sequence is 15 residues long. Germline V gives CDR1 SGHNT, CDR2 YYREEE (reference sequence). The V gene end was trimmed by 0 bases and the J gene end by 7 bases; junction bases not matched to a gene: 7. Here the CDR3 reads CASSLGGREGNTQYF. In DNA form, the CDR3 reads TGTGCCAGCAGCTTGGGCGGCCGGGAGGGAAATACGCAGTATTTT.

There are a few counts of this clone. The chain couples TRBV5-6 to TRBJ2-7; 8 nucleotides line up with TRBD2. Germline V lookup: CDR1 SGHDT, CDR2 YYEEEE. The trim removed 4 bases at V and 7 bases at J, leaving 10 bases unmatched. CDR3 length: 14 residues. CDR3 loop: CASSERGPNGEQYF. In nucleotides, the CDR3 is TGTGCCAGCAGCGAGCGGGGGCCGAACGGGGAGCAGTACTTC.

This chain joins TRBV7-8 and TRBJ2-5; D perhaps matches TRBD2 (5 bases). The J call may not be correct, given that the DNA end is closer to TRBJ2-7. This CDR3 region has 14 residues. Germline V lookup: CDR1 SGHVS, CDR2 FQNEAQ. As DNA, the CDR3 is TGTGCCAGCAGCCCAGGACTGCTCTCCTACGAGCAGTACTTC. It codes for CASSPGLLSYEQYF.

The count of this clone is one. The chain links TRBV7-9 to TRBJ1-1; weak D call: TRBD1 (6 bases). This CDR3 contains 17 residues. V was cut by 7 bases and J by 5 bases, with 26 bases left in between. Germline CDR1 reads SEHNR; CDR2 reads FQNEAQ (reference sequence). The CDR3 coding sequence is TGTGCCAGCAACCAAGAATTTAGGACGGGACATGAGACTGAAGCTTTCTTT. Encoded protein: CASNQEFRTGHETEAFF. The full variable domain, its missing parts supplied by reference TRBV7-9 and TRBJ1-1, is DTGVSQNPRHKITKRGQNVTFRCDPISEHNRLYWYRQTLGQGPEFLTYFQNEAQLEKSRLLSDRFSAERPKGSFSTLEIQRTEQGDSAMYLCASNQEFRTGHETEAFFGQGTRLTVV.

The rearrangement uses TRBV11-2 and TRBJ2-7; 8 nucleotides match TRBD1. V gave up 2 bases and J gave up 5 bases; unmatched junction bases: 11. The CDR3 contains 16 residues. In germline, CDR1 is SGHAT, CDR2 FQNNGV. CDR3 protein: CASSLSVRQGIDEQYF. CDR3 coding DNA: TGTGCCAGCAGCTTATCTGTAAGACAGGGGATCGACGAGCAGTACTTC.